This section outlines one T cell receptor (beta chain) sequence together with its context. The sample originates from a study of blood T cell repertoires in COVID-19. About the study: PBMCs, B-cell-depleted T cells, or T cells provided the cDNA or gDNA that made up the material.

The CDR3 length is 15 residues. Trimming took 6 bases from V and 6 from J; bases not matched to a gene: 13. Germline V gene sequence: CDR1 WSHSY, CDR2 SAAADI. Original handling: Cell counts per sample came from amplifying reference gene primers. Assay used: immunoSEQ multiplex PCR; TCRdb lists only in-frame clones, some missing. For V, J and clone size, that table is used; D and trimming come from the DNA. The sample has approximately 480,000 clones; 75% to 90% are singletons. It was during active infection that Seattle patients were enrolled and then longitudinally followed. The V gene is TRBV10-2, the J gene TRBJ2-7, with 8 bases lining up with TRBD2. The origin of this receptor is a man younger than 35 with COVID-19, enrolled during active disease. The sample taken for sequencing was peripheral blood. The CDR3 nucleotides read TGCGCCAGCAGCGGGACTAGTGTGGTGAGAACCGAGCAGTACTTC. Residues: CASSGTSVVRTEQYF.